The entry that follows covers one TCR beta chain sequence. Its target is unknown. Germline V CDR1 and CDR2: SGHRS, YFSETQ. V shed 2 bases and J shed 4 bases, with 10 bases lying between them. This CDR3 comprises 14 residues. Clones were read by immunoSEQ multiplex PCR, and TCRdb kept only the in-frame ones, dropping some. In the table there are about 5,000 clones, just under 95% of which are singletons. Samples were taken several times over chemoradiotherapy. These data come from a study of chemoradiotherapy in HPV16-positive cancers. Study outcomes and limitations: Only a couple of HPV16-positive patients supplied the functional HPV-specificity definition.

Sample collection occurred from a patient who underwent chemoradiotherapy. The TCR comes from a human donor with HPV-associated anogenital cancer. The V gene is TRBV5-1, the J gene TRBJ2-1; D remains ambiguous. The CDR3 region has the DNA TGCGCCAGCAGCTTAGGTAACAGATACAATGAGCAGTTCTTC. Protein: CASSLGNRYNEQFF.